Given below is one TCR beta chain in context. This table comes from immunoSEQ multiplex PCR, and its TCRdb copy is limited to in-frame clones, with some not included. The sample shows some 200,000 clones, more than 75% of them seen only once. This entry comes from a study of blood T cell repertoires in COVID-19. Study-level background: The origin of the acute and convalescent COVID-19 samples was the United States, Italy and Spain. Sources were T cells, B-cell-depleted T cells, or PBMCs; the material itself was cDNA or gDNA.

Trimming pared 2 bases from V and 6 bases from J, leaving 20 bases between. The CDR3 is made up of 17 amino acids. Per the germline V gene, CDR1 is MNHEY and CDR2 is SMNVEV (reference sequence). The sequence was obtained from a man in his forties or fifties with acute or convalescent COVID-19. The specimen was peripheral blood. The rearrangement uses TRBV27 and TRBJ2-1, with D maybe TRBD1 (5 bases). The CDR3 here is CASSLDQGFFKGNEQFF. The CDR3 coding sequence is TGTGCCAGCAGTTTAGACCAGGGATTCTTCAAGGGCAATGAGCAGTTCTTC.